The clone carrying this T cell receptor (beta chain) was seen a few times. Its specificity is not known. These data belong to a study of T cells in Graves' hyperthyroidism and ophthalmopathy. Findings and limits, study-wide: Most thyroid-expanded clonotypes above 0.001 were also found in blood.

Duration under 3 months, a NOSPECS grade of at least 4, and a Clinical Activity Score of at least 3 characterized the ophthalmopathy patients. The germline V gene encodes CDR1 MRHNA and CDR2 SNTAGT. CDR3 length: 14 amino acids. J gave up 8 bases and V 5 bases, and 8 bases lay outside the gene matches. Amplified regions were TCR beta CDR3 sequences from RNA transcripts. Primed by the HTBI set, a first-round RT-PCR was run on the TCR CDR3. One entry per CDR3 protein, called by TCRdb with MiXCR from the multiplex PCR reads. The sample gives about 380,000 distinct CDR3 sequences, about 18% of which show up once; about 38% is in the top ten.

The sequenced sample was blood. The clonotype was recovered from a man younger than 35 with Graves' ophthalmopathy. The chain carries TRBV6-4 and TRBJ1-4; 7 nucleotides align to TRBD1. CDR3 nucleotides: TGTGCCAGCAGTAAAACAGGGGATGGGGAAAAACTGTTTTTT. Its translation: CASSKTGDGEKLFF.